This T cell receptor beta chain was captured by sequencing in a study of blood T cell repertoires in COVID-19. Overall study context: Acute-phase and convalescent COVID-19 samples originated in the United States, Italy and Spain.

Per the study methods: The authors estimated nucleated cell counts from reference gene primer amplification. The method was immunoSEQ multiplex PCR; TCRdb's version includes in-frame clones alone and lacks a portion of them. The V and J calls and the clone size are those of that table, but D and trimming were determined from the DNA. Among under 200,000 clones listed, roughly 90% were seen once. The germline V gene encodes CDR1 KGHSH and CDR2 LQKENI. CDR3 length: 17 amino acids. V was clipped by 3 bases and J by 2 bases, with 19 bases between them. The origin of this receptor is a man aged 60 to 75 with acute or convalescent COVID-19. The chain uses TRBV18 and TRBJ1-1, with D possibly TRBD1 on 5 matching bases. The sequenced sample was peripheral blood. The CDR3 is CASSPIYSGRTNTEAFF. The DNA for the CDR3 is TGTGCCAGCTCACCCATATACTCTGGACGGACAAACACTGAAGCTTTCTTT. The full variable domain, with the rest looked up from reference TRBV18 and TRBJ1-1, is NAGVMQNPRHLVRRRGQEARLRCSPMKGHSHVYWYRQLPEEGLKFMVYLQKENIIDESGMPKERFSAEFPKEGPSILRIQQVVRGDSAAYFCASSPIYSGRTNTEAFFGQGTRLTVV.